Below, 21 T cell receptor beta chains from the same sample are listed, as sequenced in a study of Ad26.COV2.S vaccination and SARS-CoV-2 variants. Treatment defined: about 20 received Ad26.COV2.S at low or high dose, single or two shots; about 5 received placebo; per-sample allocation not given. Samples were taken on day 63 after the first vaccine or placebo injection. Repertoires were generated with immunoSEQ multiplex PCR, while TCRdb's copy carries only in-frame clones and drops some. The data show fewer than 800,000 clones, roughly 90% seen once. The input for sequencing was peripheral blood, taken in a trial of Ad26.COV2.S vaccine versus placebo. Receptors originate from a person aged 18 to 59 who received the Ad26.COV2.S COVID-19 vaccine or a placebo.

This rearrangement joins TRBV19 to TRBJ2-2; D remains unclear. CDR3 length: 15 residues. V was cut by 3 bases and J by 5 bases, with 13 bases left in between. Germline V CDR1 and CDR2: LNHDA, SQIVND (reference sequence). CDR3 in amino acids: CASSIVEAPTGELFF. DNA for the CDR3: TGTGCCAGTAGTATTGTAGAGGCCCCAACCGGGGAGCTGTTTTTT.

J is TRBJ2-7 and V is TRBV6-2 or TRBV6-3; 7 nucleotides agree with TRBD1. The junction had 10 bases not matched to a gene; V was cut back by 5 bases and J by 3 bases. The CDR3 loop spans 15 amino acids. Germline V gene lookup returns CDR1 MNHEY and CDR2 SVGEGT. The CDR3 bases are TGTGCCAGCAGTCGACTCAGGGGGAAAGACTACGAGCAGTACTTC. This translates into CASSRLRGKDYEQYF.

For the CDR3, the DNA is TGTGCCAGCAGCTCAAATGTTGGGGCTAGCGGGACTTTTTCCTCCTACAATGAGCAGTTCTTC. This translates into CASSSNVGASGTFSSYNEQFF. This chain uses TRBV13 with TRBJ2-1; the match to TRBD2 covers 9 bases. The CDR3 contains 21 residues. The germline CDR1 and CDR2 sequences are PRHDT and FYEKMQ (reference sequence). J gave up 0 bases and V 4 bases, and 19 bases lay outside the gene matches.

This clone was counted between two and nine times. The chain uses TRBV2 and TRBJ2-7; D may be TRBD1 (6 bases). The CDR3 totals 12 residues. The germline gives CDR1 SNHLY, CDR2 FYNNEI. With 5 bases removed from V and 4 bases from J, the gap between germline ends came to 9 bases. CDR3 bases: TGTGCCAGCAGTCCGGACAGATACGAGCAGTACTTC. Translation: CASSPDRYEQYF.

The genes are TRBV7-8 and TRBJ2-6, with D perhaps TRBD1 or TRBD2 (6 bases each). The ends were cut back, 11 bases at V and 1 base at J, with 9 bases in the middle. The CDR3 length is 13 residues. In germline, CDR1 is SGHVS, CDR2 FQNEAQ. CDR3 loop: CAVGGSGANVLTF. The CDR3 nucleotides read TGTGCCGTAGGGGGGTCTGGGGCCAACGTCCTGACTTTC.

The CDR3 DNA reads as TGCGCCAGCAGCTTGGGAGGAATTGAGCAGTTCTTC. Its translation is CASSLGGIEQFF. The chain combines TRBV5-1 with TRBJ2-1; D call uncertain. The length of the CDR3 is 12 residues. Trimming took off 0 bases at V and 9 bases at J, with 7 bases between the two ends. CDR1 SGHRS and CDR2 YFSETQ come from the germline V gene. Combining the CDR3 with reference TRBV5-1 and TRBJ2-1 gives the whole variable domain KAGVTQTPRYLIKTRGQQVTLSCSPISGHRSVSWYQQTPGQGLQFLFEYFSETQRNKGNFPGRFSGRQFSNSRSEMNVSTLELGDSALYLCASSLGGIEQFFGPGTRLTVL.

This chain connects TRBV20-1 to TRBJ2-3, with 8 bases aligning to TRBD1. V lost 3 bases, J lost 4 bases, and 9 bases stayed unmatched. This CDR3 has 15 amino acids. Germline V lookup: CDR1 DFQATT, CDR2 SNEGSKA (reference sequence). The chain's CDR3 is CSASKGQGQADTQYF. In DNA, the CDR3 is TGCAGTGCTAGTAAAGGACAGGGTCAGGCAGATACGCAGTATTTT.

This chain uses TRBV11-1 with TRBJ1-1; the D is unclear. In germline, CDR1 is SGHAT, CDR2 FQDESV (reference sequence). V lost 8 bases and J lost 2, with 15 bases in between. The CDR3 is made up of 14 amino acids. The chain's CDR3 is CASGNGPRNTEAFF. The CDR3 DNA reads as TGTGCCAGCGGAAACGGACCGCGAAACACTGAAGCTTTCTTT.

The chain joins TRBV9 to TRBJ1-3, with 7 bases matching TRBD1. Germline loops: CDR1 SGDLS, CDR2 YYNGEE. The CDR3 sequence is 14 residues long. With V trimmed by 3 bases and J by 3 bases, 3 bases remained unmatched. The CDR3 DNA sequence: TGTGCCAGCAGCGCCGGGACAGTTGGAAACACCATATATTTT. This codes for CASSAGTVGNTIYF.

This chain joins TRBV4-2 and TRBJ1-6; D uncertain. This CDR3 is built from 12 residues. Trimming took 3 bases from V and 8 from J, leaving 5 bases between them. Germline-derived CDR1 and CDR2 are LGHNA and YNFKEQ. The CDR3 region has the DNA TGTGCCAGCAGCCATCCCGATTCACCCCTCCACTTT. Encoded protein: CASSHPDSPLHF.

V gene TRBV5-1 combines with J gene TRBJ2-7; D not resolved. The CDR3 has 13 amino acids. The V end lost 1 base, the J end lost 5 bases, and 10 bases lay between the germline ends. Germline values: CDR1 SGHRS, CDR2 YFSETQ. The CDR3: CASSLLPVDEQYF. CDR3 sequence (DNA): TGCGCCAGCAGCTTGCTGCCCGTCGACGAGCAGTACTTC. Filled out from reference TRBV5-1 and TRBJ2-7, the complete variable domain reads KAGVTQTPRYLIKTRGQQVTLSCSPISGHRSVSWYQQTPGQGLQFLFEYFSETQRNKGNFPGRFSGRQFSNSRSEMNVSTLELGDSALYLCASSLLPVDEQYFGPGTRLTVT.

CDR3 in DNA: TGTGCCAGCAGCGGGACAGGGATGGATACGCAGTATTTT. Translation gives CASSGTGMDTQYF. The chain links TRBV9 to TRBJ2-3; the match to TRBD1 covers 8 bases. V gave up 3 bases and J gave up 6 bases; unmatched junction bases: 3. This CDR3 has 13 amino acids. CDR1 SGDLS and CDR2 YYNGEE come from the germline V gene.

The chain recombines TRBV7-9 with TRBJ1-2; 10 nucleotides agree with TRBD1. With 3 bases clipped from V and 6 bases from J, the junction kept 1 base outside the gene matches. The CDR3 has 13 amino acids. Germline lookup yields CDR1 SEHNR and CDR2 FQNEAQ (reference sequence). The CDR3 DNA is TGTGCCAGCAGCTTGGGACAGGGGAATGGCTACACCTTC. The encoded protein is CASSLGQGNGYTF.

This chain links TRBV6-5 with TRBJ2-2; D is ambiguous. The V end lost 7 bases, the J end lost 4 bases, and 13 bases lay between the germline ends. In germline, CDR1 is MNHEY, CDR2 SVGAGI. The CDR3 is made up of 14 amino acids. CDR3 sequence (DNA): TGTGCCAGCACCTTCGGAAGAGTCACCGGGGAGCTGTTTTTT. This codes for CASTFGRVTGELFF.

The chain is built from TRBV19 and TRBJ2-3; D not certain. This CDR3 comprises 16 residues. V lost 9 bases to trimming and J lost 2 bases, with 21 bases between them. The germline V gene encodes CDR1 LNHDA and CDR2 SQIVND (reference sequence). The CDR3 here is CASATLPLLSTDTQYF. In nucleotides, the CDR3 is TGTGCCAGCGCGACCCTACCCCTCCTCTCCACAGATACGCAGTATTTT. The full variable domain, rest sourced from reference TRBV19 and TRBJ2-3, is DGGITQSPKYLFRKEGQNVTLSCEQNLNHDAMYWYRQDPGQGLRLIYYSQIVNDFQKGDIAEGYSVSREKKESFPLTVTSAQKNPTAFYLCASATLPLLSTDTQYFGPGTRLTVL.

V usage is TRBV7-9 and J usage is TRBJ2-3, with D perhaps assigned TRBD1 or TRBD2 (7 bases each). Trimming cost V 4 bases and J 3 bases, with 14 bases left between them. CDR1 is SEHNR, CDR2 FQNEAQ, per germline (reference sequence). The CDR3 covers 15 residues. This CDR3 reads CASSWRQGGTDTQYF. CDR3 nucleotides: TGTGCCAGCAGCTGGCGACAGGGAGGGACAGATACGCAGTATTTT.

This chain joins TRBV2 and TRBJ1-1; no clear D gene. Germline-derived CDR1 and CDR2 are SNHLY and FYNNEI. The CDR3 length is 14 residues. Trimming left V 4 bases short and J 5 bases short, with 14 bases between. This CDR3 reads CASSAVGRSTEAFF. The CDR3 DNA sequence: TGTGCCAGCAGTGCCGTGGGGAGATCAACTGAAGCTTTCTTT. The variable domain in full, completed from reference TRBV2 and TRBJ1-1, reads EPEVTQTPSHQVTQMGQEVILRCVPISNHLYFYWYRQILGQKVEFLVSFYNNEISEKSEIFDDQFSVERPDGSNFTLKIRSTKLEDSAMYFCASSAVGRSTEAFFGQGTRLTVV.

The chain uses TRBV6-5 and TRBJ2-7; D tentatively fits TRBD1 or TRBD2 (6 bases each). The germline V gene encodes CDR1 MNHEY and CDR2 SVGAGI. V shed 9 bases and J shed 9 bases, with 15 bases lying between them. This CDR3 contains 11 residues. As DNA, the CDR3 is TGTGCCAGTCACTTCAGGGGAGGGCAGTACTTC. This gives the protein CASHFRGGQYF.

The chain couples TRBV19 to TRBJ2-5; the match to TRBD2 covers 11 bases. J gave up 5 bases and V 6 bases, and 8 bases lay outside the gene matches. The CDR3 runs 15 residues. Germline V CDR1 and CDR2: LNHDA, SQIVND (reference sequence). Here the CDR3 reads CASSPLAGVPETQYF. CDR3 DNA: TGTGCCAGTAGCCCACTAGCGGGAGTGCCGGAGACCCAGTACTTC.

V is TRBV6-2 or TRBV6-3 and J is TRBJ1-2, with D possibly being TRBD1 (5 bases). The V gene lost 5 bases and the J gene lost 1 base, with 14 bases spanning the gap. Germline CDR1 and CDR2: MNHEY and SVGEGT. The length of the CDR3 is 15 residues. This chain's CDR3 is CASSGPGMGNYGYTF. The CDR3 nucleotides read TGTGCCAGCAGTGGCCCAGGGATGGGTAACTATGGCTACACCTTC.

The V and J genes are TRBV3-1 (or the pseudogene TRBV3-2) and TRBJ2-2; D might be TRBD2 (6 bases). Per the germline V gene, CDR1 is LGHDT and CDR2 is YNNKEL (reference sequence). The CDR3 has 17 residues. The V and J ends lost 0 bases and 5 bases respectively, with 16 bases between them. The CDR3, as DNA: TGTGCCAGCAGCCAAGATCTCGGGAGAAGTAGGACCGGGGAGCTGTTTTTT. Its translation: CASSQDLGRSRTGELFF.